In its sample, the clone carrying this TCR beta chain was seen many times. Its antigen remains unidentified. The sample belongs to a study of response to subunit inactivated influenza vaccine. Study-level points and caveats: Few new T cells, the authors suggested, are recruited by each seasonal influenza vaccination.

TCRdb redid the calling of the RT-PCR reads with MiXCR, one entry per CDR3 protein. The repertoire holds about 800,000 distinct CDR3 sequences, with around 20% as singletons. The sample was PBMCs from blood, taken around 5 days after vaccination. The source of this sequence is a man aged 45 to 65 who received an inactivated influenza vaccine.

This chain's CDR3 is CASSLQGADEQYF. The CDR3 DNA reads as TGTGCCAGCAGTTTACAGGGGGCGGACGAGCAGTACTTC. The chain couples TRBV12-3 or TRBV12-4 to TRBJ2-7; TRBD1 matches 8 bases. V lost 2 bases to trimming and J lost 5 bases; unmatched junction nucleotides: 2. The CDR3 has 13 residues.